This entry concerns a single TCR beta chain. Its antigen is not known. This entry comes from a study of Ad26.COV2.S vaccination and SARS-CoV-2 variants. Study-wide background: Sample donor was a member of the COV1001 Ad26.COV2.S trial arm.

Indicated treatment: about 20 received Ad26.COV2.S at low or high dose, single or two shots; several received placebo; per-sample allocation not given. The samples were gathered on day 63 after the first injection of vaccine or placebo. Study results and caveats: In vaccinated individuals, spike-specific CD8+ and CD4+ T cell responses reportedly displayed substantial breadth.

The method was immunoSEQ multiplex PCR; TCRdb's version includes in-frame clones alone and lacks a portion of them. The data contain hundreds of thousands of clones, approximately 83% of them singletons. The sequence was collected from a person aged 18 to 59 who received the Ad26.COV2.S COVID-19 vaccine or a placebo. This material consisted of peripheral blood, taken in a trial of Ad26.COV2.S vaccine versus placebo.

The CDR3 here is CASSLPTADEQFF. The CDR3 DNA reads as TGTGCCAGCAGCCTACCGACAGCCGATGAGCAGTTCTTC. J is TRBJ2-1 and V is TRBV11-2; D may be TRBD1 (5 bases). The CDR3 sequence is 13 residues long. V lost 5 bases and J lost 8, with 13 bases in between. Germline-derived CDR1 and CDR2 are SGHAT and FQNNGV.